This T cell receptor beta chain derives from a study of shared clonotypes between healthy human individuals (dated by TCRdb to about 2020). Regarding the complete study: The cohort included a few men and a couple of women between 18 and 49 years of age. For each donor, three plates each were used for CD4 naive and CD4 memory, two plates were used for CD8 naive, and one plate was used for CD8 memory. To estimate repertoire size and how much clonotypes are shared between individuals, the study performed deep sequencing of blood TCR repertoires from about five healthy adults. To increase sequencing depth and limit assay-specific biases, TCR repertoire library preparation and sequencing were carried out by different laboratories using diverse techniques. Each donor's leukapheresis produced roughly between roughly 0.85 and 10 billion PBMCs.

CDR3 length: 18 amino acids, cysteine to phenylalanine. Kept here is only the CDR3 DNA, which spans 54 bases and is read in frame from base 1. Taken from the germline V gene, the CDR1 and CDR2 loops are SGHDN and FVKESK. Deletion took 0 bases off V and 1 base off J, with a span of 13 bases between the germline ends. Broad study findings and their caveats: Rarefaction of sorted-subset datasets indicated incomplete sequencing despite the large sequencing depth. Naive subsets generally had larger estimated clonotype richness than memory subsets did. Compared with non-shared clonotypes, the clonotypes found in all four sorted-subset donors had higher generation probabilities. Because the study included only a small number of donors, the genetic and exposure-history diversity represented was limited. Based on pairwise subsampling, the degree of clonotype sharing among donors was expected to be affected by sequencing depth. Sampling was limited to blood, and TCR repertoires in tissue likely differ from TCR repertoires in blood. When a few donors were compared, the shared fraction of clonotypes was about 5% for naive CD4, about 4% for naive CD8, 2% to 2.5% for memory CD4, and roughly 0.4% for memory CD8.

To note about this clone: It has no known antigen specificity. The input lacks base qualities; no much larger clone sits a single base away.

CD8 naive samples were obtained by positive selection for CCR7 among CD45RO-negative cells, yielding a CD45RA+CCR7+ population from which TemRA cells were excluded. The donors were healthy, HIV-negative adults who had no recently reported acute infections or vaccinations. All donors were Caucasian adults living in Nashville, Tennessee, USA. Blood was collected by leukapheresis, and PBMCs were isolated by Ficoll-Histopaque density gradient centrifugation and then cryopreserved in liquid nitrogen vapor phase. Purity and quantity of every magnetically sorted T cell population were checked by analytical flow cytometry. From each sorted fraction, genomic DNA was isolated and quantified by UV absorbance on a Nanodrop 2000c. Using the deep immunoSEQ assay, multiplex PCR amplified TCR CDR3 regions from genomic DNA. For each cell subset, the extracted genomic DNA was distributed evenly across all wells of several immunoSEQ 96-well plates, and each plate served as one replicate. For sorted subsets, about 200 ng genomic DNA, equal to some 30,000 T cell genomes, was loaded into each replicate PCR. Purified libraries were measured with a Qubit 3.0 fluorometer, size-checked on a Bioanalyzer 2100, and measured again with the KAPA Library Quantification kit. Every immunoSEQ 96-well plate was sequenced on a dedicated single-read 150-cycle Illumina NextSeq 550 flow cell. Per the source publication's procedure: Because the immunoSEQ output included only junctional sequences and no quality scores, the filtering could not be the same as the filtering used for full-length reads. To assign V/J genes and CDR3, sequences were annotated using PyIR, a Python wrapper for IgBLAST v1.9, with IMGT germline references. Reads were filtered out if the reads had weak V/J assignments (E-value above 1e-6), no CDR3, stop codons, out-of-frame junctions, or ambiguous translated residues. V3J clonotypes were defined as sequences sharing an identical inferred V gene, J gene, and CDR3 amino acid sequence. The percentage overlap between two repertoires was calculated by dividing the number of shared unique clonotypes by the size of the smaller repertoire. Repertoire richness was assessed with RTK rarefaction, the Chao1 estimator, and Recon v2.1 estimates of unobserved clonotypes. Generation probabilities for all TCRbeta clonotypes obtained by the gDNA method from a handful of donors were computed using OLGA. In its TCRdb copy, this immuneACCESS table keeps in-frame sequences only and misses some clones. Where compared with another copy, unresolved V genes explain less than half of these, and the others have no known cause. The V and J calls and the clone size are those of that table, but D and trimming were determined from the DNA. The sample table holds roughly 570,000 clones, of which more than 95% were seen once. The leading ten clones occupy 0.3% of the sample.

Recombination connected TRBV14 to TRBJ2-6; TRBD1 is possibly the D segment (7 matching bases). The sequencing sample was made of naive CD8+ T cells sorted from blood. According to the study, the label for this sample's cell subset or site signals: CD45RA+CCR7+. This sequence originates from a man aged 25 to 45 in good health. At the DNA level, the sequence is TGTGCCAGCAGCCAAGAGACAGGGAGGAAGTCTGGGGCCAACGTCCTGACTTTC. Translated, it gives CASSQETGRKSGANVLTF. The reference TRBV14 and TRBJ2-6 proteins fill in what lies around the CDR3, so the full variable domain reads EAGVTQFPSHSVIEKGQTVTLRCDPISGHDNLYWYRRVMGKEIKFLLHFVKESKQDESGMPNNRFLAERTGGTYSTLKVQPAELEDSGVYFCASSQETGRKSGANVLTFGAGSRLTVL.